The following is a T cell receptor beta chain sequence with its context. Unique molecular identifiers were incorporated during preparation of the TCRbeta library. TCRdb reprocessed the PCR reads via MiXCR and lists one record per CDR3 protein. Counted here are 200,000 to 250,000 distinct CDR3 sequences, more than 7.5% occurring once; the ten biggest clones make up roughly 5.1%. This specimen belongs to a study of T-cell reconstitution after alpha-beta-depleted transplantation in children. Germline CDR1 reads SGHTA; CDR2 reads FQGNSA. The V end was cut by 2 bases, the J end by 4 bases, with 11 bases between. CDR3 length equals 14 residues.

This TCR was sampled from a human donor who donated a stem cell graft to a child with SCID. Here the sequenced sample was PBMCs from the stem cell graft donor, taken from the stem cell graft. The genes are TRBV7-2 and TRBJ1-1, with a tentative D call TRBD1 (5 bases). The CDR3 is CASSLIQGLTEAFF. CDR3 in DNA: TGTGCCAGCAGCTTAATCCAGGGACTCACTGAAGCTTTCTTT.